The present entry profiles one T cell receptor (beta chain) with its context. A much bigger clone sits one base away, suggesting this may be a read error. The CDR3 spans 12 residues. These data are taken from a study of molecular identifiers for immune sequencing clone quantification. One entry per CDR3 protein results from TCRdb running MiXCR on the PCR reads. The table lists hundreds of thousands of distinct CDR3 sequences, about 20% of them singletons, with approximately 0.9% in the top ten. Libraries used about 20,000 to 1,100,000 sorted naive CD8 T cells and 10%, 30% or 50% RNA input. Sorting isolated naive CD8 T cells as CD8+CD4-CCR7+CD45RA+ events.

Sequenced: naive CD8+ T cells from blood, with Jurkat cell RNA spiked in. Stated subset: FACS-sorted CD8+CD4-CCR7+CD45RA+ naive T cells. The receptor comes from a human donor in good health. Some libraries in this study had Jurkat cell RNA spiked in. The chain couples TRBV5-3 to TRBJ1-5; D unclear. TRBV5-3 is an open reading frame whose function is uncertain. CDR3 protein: CASSLSHRPQHF. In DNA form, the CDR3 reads TGTGCCAGCAGCTTGTCCCATCGGCCCCAGCATTTT.